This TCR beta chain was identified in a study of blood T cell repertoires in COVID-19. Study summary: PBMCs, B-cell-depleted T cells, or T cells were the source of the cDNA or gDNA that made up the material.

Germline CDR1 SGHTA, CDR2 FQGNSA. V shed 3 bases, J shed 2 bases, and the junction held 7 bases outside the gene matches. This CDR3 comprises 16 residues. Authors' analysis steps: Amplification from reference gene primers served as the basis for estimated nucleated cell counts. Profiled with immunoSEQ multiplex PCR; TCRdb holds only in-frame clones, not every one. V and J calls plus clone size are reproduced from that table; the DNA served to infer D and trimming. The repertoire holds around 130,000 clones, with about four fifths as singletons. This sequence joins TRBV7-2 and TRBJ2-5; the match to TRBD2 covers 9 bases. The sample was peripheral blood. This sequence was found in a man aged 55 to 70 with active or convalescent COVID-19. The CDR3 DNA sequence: TGTGCCAGCAGCTTGCTTTCGCTAGCGGGGCAAGAGACCCAGTACTTC. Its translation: CASSLLSLAGQETQYF.